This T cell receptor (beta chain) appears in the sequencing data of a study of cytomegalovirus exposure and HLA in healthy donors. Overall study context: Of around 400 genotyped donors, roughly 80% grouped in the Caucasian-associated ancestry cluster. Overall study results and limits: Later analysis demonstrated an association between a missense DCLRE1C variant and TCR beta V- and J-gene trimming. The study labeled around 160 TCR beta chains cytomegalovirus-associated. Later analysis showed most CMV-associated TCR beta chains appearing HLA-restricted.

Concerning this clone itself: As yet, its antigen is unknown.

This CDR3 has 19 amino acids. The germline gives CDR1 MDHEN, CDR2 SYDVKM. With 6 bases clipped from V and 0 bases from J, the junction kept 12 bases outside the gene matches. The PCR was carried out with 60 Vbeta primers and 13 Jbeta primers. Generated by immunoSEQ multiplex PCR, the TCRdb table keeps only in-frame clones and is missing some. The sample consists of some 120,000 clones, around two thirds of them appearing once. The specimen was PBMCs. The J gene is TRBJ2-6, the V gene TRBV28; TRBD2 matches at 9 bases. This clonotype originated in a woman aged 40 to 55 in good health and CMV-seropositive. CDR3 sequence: CASSPPGLALVSGANVLTF. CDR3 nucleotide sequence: TGTGCCAGCAGCCCACCGGGACTAGCCTTAGTCTCTGGGGCCAACGTCCTGACTTTC.